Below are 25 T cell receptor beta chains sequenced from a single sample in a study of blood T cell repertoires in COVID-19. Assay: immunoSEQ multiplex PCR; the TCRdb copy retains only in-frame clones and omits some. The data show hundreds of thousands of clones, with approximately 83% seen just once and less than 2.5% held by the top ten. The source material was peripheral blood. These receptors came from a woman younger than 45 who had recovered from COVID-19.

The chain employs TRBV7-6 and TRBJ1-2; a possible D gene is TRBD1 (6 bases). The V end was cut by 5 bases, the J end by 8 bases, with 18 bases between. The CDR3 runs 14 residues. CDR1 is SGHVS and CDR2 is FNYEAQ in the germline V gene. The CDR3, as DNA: TGTGCCAGCAGCCCTAGTGGGGGCGCAGAAGGCTACACCTTC. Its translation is CASSPSGGAEGYTF. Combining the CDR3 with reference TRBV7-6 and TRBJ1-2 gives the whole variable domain GAGVSQSPRYKVTKRGQDVALRCDPISGHVSLYWYRQALGQGPEFLTYFNYEAQQDKSGLPNDRFSAERPEGSISTLTIQRTEQRDSAMYRCASSPSGGAEGYTFGSGTRLTVV.

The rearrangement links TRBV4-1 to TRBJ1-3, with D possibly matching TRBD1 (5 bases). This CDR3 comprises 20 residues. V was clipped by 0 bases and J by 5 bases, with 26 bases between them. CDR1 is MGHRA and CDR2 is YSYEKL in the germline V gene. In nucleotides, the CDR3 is TGCGCCAGCAGCCAAGAATCTCCTGAGGCCGGCAGGGAATTGAGAAACACCATATATTTT. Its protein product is CASSQESPEAGRELRNTIYF.

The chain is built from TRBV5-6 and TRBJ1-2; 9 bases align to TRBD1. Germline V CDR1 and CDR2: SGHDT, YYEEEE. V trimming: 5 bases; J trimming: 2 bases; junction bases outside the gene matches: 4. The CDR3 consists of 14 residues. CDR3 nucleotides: TGTGCCAGCAGGCCACAGGGGGCGAACTATGGCTACACCTTC. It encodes CASRPQGANYGYTF.

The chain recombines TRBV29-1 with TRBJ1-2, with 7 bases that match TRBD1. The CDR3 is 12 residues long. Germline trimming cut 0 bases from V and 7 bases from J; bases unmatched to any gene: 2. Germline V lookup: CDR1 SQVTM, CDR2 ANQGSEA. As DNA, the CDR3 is TGCAGCGTTGAAGAACCAGGGGGTGGCTACACCTTC. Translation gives CSVEEPGGGYTF.

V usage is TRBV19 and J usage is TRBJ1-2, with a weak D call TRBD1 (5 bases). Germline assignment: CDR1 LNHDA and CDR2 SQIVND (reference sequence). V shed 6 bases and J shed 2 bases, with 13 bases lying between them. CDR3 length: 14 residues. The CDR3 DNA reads TGTGCCAGTAGCCATAGCCAGGGCAACTATGGCTACACCTTC. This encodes CASSHSQGNYGYTF.

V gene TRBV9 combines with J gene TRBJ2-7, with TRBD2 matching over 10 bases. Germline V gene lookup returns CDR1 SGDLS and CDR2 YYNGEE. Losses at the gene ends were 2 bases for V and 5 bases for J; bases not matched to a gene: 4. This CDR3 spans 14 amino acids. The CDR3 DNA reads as TGTGCCAGCAGCGTCGGACTAGCGGTACACGAGCAGTACTTC. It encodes CASSVGLAVHEQYF.

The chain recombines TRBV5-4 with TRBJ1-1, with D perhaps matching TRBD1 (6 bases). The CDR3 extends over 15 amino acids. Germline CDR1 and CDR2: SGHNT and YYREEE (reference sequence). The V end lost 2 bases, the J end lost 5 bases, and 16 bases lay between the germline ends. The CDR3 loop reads CASSFVGGRRTEAFF. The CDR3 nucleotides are TGTGCCAGCAGCTTTGTCGGGGGGCGGCGGACTGAAGCTTTCTTT.

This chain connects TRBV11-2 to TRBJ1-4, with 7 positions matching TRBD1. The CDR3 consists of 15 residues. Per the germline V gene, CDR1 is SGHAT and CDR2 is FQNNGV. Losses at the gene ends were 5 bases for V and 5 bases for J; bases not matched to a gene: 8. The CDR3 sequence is CASSPWGTENEKLFF. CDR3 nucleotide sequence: TGTGCCAGCAGCCCTTGGGGGACAGAGAATGAAAAACTGTTTTTT.

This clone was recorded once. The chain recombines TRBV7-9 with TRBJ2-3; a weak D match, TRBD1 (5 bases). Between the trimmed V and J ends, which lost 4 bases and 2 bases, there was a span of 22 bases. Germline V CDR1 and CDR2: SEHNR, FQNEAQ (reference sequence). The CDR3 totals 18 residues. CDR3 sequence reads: CASSSNGQGIDYTDTQYF. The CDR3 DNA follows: TGTGCCAGCAGCTCAAATGGGCAGGGAATAGATTACACAGATACGCAGTATTTT.

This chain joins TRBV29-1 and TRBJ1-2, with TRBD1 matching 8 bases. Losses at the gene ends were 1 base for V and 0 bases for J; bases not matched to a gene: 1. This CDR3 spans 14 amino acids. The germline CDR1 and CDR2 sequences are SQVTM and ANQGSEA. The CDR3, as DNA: TGCAGCGTTGAAGGACAGGGGTCTAACTATGGCTACACCTTC. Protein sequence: CSVEGQGSNYGYTF. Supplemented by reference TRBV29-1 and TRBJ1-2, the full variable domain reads SAVISQKPSRDICQRGTSLTIQCQVDSQVTMMFWYRQQPGQSLTLIATANQGSEATYESGFVIDKFPISRPNLTFSTLTVSNMSPEDSSIYLCSVEGQGSNYGYTFGSGTRLTVV.

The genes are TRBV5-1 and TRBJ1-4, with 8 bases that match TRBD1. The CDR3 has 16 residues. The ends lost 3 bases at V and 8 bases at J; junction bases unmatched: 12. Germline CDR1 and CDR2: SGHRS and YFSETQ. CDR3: CASSSTPTGAGEKLFF. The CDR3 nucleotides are TGCGCCAGCAGCTCAACCCCGACAGGGGCGGGCGAAAAACTGTTTTTT.

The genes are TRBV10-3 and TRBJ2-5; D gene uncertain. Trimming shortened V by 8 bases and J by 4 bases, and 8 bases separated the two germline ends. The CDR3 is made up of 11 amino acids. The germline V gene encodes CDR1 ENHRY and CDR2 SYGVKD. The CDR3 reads CAIGPAETQYF. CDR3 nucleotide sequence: TGTGCCATCGGGCCCGCAGAGACCCAGTACTTC.

CDR3 region: CASAPRPLYGYTF. The DNA of the CDR3 is TGTGCCAGCGCCCCCAGGCCTCTCTATGGCTACACCTTC. The chain is built from TRBV28 and TRBJ1-2; D is uncertain. Per the germline V gene, CDR1 is MDHEN and CDR2 is SYDVKM. V was trimmed by 8 bases and J by 4 bases, leaving 14 bases between them. The CDR3 is 13 amino acids.

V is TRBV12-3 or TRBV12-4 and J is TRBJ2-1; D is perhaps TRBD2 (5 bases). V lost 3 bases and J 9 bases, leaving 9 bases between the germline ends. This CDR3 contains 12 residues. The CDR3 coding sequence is TGTGCCAGCAGTTTTCCACGGGGTGAGCAGTTCTTC. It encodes CASSFPRGEQFF.

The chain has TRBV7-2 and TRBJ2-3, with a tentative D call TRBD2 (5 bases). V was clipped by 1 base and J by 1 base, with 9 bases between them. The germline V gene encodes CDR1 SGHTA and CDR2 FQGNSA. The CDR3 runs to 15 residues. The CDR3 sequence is CASSLGLRGTDTQYF. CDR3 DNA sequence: TGTGCCAGCAGCTTAGGGCTGCGGGGCACAGATACGCAGTATTTT.

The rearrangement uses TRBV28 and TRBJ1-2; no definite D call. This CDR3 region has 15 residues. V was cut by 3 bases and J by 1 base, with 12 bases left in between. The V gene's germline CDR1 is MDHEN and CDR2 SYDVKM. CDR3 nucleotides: TGTGCCAGCAGTTTTCAACGAGCGGGTAACTATGGCTACACCTTC. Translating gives CASSFQRAGNYGYTF.

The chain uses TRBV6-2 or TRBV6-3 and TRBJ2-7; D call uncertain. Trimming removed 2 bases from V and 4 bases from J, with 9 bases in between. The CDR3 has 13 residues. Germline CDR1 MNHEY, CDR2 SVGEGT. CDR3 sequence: CASSYTPRYEQYF. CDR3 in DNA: TGTGCCAGCAGTTACACGCCCCGGTACGAGCAGTACTTC.

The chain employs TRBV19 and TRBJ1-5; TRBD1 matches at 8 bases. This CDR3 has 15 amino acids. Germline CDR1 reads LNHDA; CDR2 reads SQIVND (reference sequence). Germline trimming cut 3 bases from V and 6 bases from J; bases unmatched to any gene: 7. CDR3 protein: CASSMLGQATQPQHF. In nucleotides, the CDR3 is TGTGCCAGTAGTATGTTGGGACAGGCCACTCAGCCCCAGCATTTT.

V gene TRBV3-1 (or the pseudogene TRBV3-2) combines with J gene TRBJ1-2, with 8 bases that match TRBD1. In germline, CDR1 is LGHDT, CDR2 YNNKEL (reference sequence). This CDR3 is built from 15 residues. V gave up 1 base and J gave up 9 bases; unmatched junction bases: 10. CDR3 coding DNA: TGTGCCAGCAGCCAAGTTCAGGGGGCGGCTATGCGCTACACCTTC. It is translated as CASSQVQGAAMRYTF.

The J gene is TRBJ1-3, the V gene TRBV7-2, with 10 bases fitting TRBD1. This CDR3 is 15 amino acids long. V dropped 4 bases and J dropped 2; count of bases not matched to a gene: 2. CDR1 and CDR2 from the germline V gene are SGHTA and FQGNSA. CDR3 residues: CASSSGTGAGNTIYF. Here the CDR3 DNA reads TGTGCCAGCAGCTCCGGGACAGGGGCTGGAAACACCATATATTTT.

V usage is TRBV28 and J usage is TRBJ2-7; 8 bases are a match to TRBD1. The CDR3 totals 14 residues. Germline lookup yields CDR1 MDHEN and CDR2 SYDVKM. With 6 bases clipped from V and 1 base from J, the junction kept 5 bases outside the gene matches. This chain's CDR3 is CASSITGGSYEQYF. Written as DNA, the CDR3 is TGTGCCAGCAGCATTACAGGGGGTTCCTACGAGCAGTACTTC.

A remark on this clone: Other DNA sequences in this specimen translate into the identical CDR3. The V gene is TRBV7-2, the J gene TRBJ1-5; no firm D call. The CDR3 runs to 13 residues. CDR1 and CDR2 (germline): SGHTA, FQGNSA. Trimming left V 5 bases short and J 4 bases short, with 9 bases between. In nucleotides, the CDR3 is TGTGCCAGCAGCGTCCGAGGGAATCAGCCCCAGCATTTT. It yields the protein CASSVRGNQPQHF.

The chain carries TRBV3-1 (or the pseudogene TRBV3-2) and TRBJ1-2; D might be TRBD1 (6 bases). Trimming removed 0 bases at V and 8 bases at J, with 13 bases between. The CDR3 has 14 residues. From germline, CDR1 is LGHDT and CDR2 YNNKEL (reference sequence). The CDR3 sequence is CASSQEVQGSGYTF. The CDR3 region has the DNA TGTGCCAGCAGCCAAGAGGTACAGGGTTCCGGCTACACCTTC.

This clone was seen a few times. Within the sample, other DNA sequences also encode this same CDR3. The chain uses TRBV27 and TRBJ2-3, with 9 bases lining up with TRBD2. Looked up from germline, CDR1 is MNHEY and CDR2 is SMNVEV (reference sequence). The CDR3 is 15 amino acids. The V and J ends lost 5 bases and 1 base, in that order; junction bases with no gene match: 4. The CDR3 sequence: CASSTLAGRTDTQYF. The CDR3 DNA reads TGTGCCAGCAGTACCCTAGCGGGACGCACAGATACGCAGTATTTT.

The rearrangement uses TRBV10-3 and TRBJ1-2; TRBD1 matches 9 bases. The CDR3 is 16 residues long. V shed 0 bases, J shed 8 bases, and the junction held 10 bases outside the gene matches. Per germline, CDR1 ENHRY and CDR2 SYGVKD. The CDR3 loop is CAISESNAQGAGGYTF. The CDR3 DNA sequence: TGTGCCATCAGTGAGTCGAACGCACAGGGGGCTGGAGGCTACACCTTC.